This T cell receptor (beta chain) was sequenced for a study of cytomegalovirus exposure and HLA in healthy donors. To note about this clone: The antigen is not known.

Findings and caveats of the study: Cytomegalovirus status was reportedly diagnosed by the classifier with high sensitivity and specificity. According to a later analysis, donors in an Asian-associated ancestry cluster reportedly had fewer N-insertions than the roughly 670-donor mean. The analysis excluded some indistinguishable V segments, including TRBV6-2 and TRBV6-3.

Germline-derived CDR1 and CDR2 are SGHNT and YYREEE (reference sequence). The CDR3 has 16 residues. The V gene end was trimmed by 2 bases and the J gene end by 3 bases; junction bases not matched to a gene: 9. PCR employed 60 Vbeta and 13 Jbeta primers. Generated by immunoSEQ multiplex PCR, the TCRdb table keeps only in-frame clones and is missing some. The table lists over 250,000 clones, roughly two thirds of them singletons. The chain employs TRBV5-4 and TRBJ1-2; 8 nucleotides match TRBD1. This sequence originates from a female donor in good health and CMV-seronegative. Sequencing was done on a sample of PBMCs. The CDR3, as DNA: TGTGCCAGCAGCTTAGAAACAGGGGGAGCATACTATGGCTACACCTTC. The encoded protein is CASSLETGGAYYGYTF.